The 4 T cell receptor beta chains given below trace back to one sample, sequenced in a study of T cell repertoires in cytomegalovirus infection. MiXCR, run by TCRdb on the reads, gives a single entry per CDR3 protein. The sample shows around 330,000 distinct CDR3 sequences, around a sixth of them seen only once. Input material: PBMCs. These receptors all come from a human donor in good health (CMV status not recorded). Some clones in this sample may be carry-over from other donors' samples.

The chain is built from TRBV28 and TRBJ2-2, with TRBD1 matching over 7 bases. CDR1 and CDR2 (germline): MDHEN, SYDVKM. The CDR3 sequence is 15 residues long. The V segment lost 0 bases and the J segment 4 bases; nucleotides outside the gene matches: 2. The CDR3 is CASSLWDRFTGELFF. In nucleotides, the CDR3 is TGTGCCAGCAGTTTATGGGACAGGTTCACCGGGGAGCTGTTTTTT.

This clonotype was seen a few times. This rearrangement joins TRBV6-5 to TRBJ2-3, with D uncertain. Germline V gene data show CDR1 as MNHEY and CDR2 as SVGAGI. This CDR3 is built from 14 residues. Trimming left V 0 bases short and J 3 bases short, with 7 bases between. The CDR3 DNA reads as TGTGCCAGCAGTTACTCGGGCCTTACAGATACGCAGTATTTT. Amino acids: CASSYSGLTDTQYF.

This clonotype appeared many times. The gene calls are TRBV12-3 or TRBV12-4 and TRBJ2-7; 9 bases are shared with TRBD1. The CDR3 length is 17 residues. V lost 4 bases, J lost 7 bases, and 17 bases stayed unmatched. For the CDR3, the DNA is TGTGCCAGCAGTTCATTTGCAGGGACAGGGCCGACGGGGGAGCAGTACTTC. This codes for CASSSFAGTGPTGEQYF.

The chain combines TRBV10-3 with TRBJ1-5; 8 nucleotides align to TRBD1. The V gene end was trimmed by 10 bases and the J gene end by 5 bases; junction bases not matched to a gene: 10. CDR3 size: 14 residues. CDR1 is ENHRY, CDR2 SYGVKD, per germline. The CDR3 here is CASHRDRSDQPQHF. The CDR3 bases are TGTGCCAGCCACCGGGACAGGTCCGATCAGCCCCAGCATTTT.